The T cell receptor beta chain described here comes from a study of T cells expressing NK-cell markers (dated by TCRdb to 2018 to 2020). Looking at the study overall: TCR beta-chain repertoires were profiled in sorted CD3+CD56+NKG2C+, CD3+CD56+NKG2C- and CD3+CD56-NKG2C+ T-cell subsets from fewer than 10 donors. Libraries were sequenced as 2 x 150 bp reads on Illumina HiSeq 2000/2500, MiSeq or NextSeq. All eight donors whose samples were sequenced were randomly selected healthy volunteers, three of them men and five women. Among the eight sequenced donors, seven were HCMV-seropositive and one was HCMV-seronegative. The research as a whole found: Those dominant clonotypes were again the most abundant among CD3+CD56-NKG2C+ cells in several donors, at about 28.3-60.1%. In roughly 6 donors, the dominant CD3+CD56+NKG2C+ clonotypes were found to rank among the top 10 CD8+ clonotypes and to make up about 1.0-8% of CD8+ T cells. It remained unclear whether the expanded NKG2C-expressing T cell clones were specific for HCMV antigens.

Points on this clonotype: Its binding antigen is unknown.

A commercial ELISA kit detecting HCMV-specific IgG in serum was used to determine HCMV serostatus. Peripheral blood mononuclear cells were isolated from blood by Ficoll density gradient centrifugation. The CDR3 goes from the cysteine to the phenylalanine over 11 residues. No DNA sequence was recorded. CDR1 SQVTM and CDR2 ANQGSEA are derived from the germline V gene. Reads for this sample came from an Illumina HiSeq 2000. TCR beta cDNA libraries were prepared using 5'RACE template switching, which introduced a universal primer site and unique molecular identifiers. cDNA synthesis was primed from the TCR beta constant segment and was followed by two successive PCR amplification steps. The paper's processing steps were these. MIGEC was used to demultiplex reads and group reads by UMI, and MiTCR was used to assemble and quantify clonotypes. To exclude erroneous sequences, any TCR cDNA sequence not supported by at least two reads was discarded. The tcR package was used for downstream repertoire analysis, and clonotypes were matched across fractions by CDR3 nucleotide sequence plus V segment. VDJmatch was used to annotate antigen specificity against VDJdb, with one amino acid substitution in CDR3 permitted. TCRdb reprocessed the reads, reporting each CDR3 protein sequence once and no DNA. These V and J calls rely on TCRdb rather than the paper's analysis. The table for this sample shows a few hundred thousand distinct CDR3 sequences. The ten largest clones add up to about 5.2% of the sample.

Specimen: blood T cells: a sorted CD56 or NKG2C T cell subset, CD4+ or CD8+ T cells, or bulk PBMC T cells (not recorded which). The rearrangement joined TRBV29-1 to TRBJ1-1; the TCRdb call, TRBD1, lacks DNA for checking. This TCR was recovered from a man between 18 and 69 years old in good health. The CDR3 reads as follows: CSVDFWGQAFF.